This T cell receptor (beta chain) came from a study of immune evolution from preneoplasia to lung adenocarcinoma. In the case of this clone: Its antigen is unidentified.

Profiling relied on immunoSEQ multiplex PCR, and the TCRdb table lists in-frame clones only, not all of them. The table has 30,000 to 45,000 clones, roughly 68% seen once; the top ten hold about 6.5%. This CDR3 is built from 16 residues. Germline-derived CDR1 and CDR2 are LNHDA and SQIVND (reference sequence). Trimming at V came to 5 bases and at J to 2 bases, leaving 5 bases not matched to a gene. Two lung cancer pathologists independently confirmed each histologic diagnosis. General study points: Highest clonality occurred in KRAS-mutant, not EGFR-mutant or double wild-type, nodules.

The TCR originated in a person in their sixties or seventies with lung adenocarcinoma. Specimen: FFPE invasive lung adenocarcinoma tissue. This chain connects TRBV19 to TRBJ1-5; 11 nucleotides match TRBD1. CDR3 nucleotides: TGTGCCAGTAGTCCCAAGGACAGGGGGCGCAATCAGCCCCAGCATTTT. It is translated as CASSPKDRGRNQPQHF.